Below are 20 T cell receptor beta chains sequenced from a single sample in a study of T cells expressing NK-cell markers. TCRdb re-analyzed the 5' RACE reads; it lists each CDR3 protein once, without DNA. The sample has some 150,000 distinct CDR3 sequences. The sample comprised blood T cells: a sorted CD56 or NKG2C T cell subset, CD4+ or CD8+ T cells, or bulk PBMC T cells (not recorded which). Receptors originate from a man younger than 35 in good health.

CDR3 amino acids: CASSPRGSTDTQYF. J is TRBJ2-3 and V is TRBV5-1. CDR1 is SGHRS and CDR2 is YFSETQ in the germline V gene. This CDR3 is built from 14 residues.

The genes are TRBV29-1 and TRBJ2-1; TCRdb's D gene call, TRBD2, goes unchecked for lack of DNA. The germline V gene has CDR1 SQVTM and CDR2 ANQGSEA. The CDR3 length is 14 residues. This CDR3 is CSAPIAVSYNEQFF.

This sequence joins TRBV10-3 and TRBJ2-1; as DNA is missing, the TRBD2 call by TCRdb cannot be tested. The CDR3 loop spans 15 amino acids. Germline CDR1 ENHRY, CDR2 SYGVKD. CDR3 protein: CATWKAGGDYNEQFF.

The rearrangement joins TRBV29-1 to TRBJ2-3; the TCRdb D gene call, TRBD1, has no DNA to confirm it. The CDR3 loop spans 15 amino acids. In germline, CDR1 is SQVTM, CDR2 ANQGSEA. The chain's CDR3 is CSVAPGTGWIDTQYF.

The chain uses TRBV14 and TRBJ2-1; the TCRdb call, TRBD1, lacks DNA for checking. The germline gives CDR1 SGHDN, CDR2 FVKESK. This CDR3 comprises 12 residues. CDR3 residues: CASSPRVNEQFF.

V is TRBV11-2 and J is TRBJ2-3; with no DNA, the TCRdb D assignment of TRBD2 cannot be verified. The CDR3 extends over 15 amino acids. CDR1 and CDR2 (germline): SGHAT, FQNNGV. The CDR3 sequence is CASSLGLAGGDTQYF.

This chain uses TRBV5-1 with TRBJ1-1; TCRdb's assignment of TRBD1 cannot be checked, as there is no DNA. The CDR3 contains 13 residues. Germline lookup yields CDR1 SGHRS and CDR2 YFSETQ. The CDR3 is CASSGTGGTEAFF. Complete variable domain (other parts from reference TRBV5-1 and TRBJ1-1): KAGVTQTPRYLIKTRGQQVTLSCSPISGHRSVSWYQQTPGQGLQFLFEYFSETQRNKGNFPGRFSGRQFSNSRSEMNVSTLELGDSALYLCASSGTGGTEAFFGQGTRLTVV.

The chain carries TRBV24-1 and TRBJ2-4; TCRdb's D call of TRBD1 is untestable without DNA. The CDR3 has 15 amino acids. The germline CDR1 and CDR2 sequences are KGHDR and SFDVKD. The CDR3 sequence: CATSDPGQGLDIQYF.

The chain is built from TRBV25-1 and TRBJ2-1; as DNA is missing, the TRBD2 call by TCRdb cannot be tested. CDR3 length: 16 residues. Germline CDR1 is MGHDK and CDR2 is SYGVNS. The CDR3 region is CASSEYGLAGGNEQFF.

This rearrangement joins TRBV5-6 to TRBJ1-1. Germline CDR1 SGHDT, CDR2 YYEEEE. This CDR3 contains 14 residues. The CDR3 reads CASSLDTPGTEAFF.

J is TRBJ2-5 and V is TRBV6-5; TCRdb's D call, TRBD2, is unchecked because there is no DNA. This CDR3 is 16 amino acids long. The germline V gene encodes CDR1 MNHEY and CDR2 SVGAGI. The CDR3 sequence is CASSYSPSSTQETQYF.

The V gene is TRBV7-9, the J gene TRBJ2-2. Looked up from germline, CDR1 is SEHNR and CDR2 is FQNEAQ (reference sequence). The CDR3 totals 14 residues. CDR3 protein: CASSSAGQPRELFF. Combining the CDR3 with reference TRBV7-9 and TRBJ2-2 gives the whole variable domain DTGVSQNPRHKITKRGQNVTFRCDPISEHNRLYWYRQTLGQGPEFLTYFQNEAQLEKSRLLSDRFSAERPKGSFSTLEIQRTEQGDSAMYLCASSSAGQPRELFFGEGSRLTVL.

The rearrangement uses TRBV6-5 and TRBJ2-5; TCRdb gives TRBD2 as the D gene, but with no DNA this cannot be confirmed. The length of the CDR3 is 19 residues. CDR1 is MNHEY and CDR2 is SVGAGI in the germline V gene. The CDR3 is CASSYFTAGLAGGQETQYF.

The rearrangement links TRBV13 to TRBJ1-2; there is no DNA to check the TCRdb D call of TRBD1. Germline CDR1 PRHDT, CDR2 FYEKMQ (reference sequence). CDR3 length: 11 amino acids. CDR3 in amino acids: CASSPGQECTF.

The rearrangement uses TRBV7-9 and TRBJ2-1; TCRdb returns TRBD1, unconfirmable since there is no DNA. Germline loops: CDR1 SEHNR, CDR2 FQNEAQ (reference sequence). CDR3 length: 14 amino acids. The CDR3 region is CASSTPVTANVQFF.

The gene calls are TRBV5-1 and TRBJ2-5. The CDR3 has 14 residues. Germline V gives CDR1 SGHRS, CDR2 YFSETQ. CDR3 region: CASSFNRDQETQYF.

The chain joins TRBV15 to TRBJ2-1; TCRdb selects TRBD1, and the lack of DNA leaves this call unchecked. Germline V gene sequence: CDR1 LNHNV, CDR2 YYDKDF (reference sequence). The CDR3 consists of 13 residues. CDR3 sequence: CATSGGRENEQFF.

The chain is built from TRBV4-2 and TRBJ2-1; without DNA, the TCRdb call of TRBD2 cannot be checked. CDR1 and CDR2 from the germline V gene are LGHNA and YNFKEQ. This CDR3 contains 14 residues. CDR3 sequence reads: CASSQMTSDDEQFF.

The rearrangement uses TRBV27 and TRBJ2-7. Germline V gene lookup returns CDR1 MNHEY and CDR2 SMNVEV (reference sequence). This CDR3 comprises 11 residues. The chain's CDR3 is CASSHRQEQYF.

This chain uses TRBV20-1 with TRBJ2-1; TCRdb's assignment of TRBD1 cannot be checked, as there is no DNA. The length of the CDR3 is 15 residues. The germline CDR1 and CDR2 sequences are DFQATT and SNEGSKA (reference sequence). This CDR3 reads CSAGTGIGAANEQFF.